Shown below are 9 T cell receptor beta chains from a single sample sequenced in a study of blood T cell repertoires in COVID-19. Libraries were prepared by immunoSEQ multiplex PCR; TCRdb keeps only in-frame clonotypes and omits some of them. This table holds about 73,000 clones, 65% to 85% found once. The source material was peripheral blood. The receptors stem from an older man with active or convalescent COVID-19.

The chain employs TRBV6-1 and TRBJ1-5, with D hard to call. The V gene lost 2 bases and the J gene lost 0 bases, with 14 bases spanning the gap. Germline CDR1 MNHNS, CDR2 SASEGT. The CDR3 consists of 17 residues. This CDR3 is CASSEMQLFRSNQPQHF. The CDR3 DNA reads as TGTGCCAGCAGTGAAATGCAGTTATTCCGTAGCAATCAGCCCCAGCATTTT.

The chain has TRBV5-1 and TRBJ2-7; TRBD1 matches 10 bases. Germline loops: CDR1 SGHRS, CDR2 YFSETQ. CDR3 length equals 15 residues. V lost 0 bases and J lost 5; bases outside the gene matches: 5. The CDR3 bases are TGCGCCAGCAGCTTGGAGGGACAGGGGTTTCACGAGCAGTACTTC. It specifies CASSLEGQGFHEQYF.

This clone was seen a few times. V is TRBV30 and J is TRBJ2-2, with 9 bases matching TRBD1. Germline assignment: CDR1 GTSNPN and CDR2 SVGIG (reference sequence). The CDR3 is made up of 14 amino acids. The trim removed 3 bases at V and 3 bases at J, leaving 2 bases unmatched. CDR3 residues: CAWRTGGYTGELFF. In DNA, the CDR3 is TGTGCCTGGAGGACAGGGGGGTACACCGGGGAGCTGTTTTTT.

This clone is a singleton in its sample. The V and J genes are TRBV28 and TRBJ2-4, with 8 bases lining up with TRBD2. Trimming took 3 bases from V and 5 from J; bases not matched to a gene: 3. In germline, CDR1 is MDHEN, CDR2 SYDVKM. The CDR3 is 14 amino acids. The DNA of the CDR3 is TGTGCCAGCAGTTTGTCGGGAGGGGAAAACATTCAGTACTTC. This gives the protein CASSLSGGENIQYF. The complete variable domain, with remaining parts taken from reference TRBV28 and TRBJ2-4, reads DVKVTQSSRYLVKRTGEKVFLECVQDMDHENMFWYRQDPGLGLRLIYFSYDVKMKEKGDIPEGYSVSREKKERFSLILESASTNQTSMYLCASSLSGGENIQYFGAGTRLSVL.

This sequence joins TRBV7-2 and TRBJ1-3, with D perhaps matching TRBD1 (6 bases). The V end was cut by 3 bases, the J end by 1 base, with 10 bases between. This CDR3 region has 15 residues. CDR1 SGHTA and CDR2 FQGNSA come from the germline V gene. The DNA for the CDR3 is TGTGCCAGCAGCTTTACCCAGGGGTCTGGAAACACCATATATTTT. Its translation is CASSFTQGSGNTIYF. Full variable domain (missing parts from reference TRBV7-2 and TRBJ1-3): GAGVSQSPSNKVTEKGKDVELRCDPISGHTALYWYRQSLGQGLEFLIYFQGNSAPDKSGLPSDRFSAERTGGSVSTLTIQRTQQEDSAVYLCASSFTQGSGNTIYFGEGSWLTVV.

The V call is TRBV19, the J call TRBJ2-3; 11 bases are shared with TRBD2. The CDR3 loop spans 16 amino acids. After removal of 6 bases from V and 1 base from J, the junction contained 6 bases not matched to a gene. The germline V gene encodes CDR1 LNHDA and CDR2 SQIVND (reference sequence). CDR3 in amino acids: CASRPSGRRGTDTQYF. The CDR3 region has the DNA TGTGCCAGTAGGCCTAGCGGGAGGCGCGGCACAGATACGCAGTATTTT.

The gene calls are TRBV5-6 and TRBJ1-1, with TRBD1 identical over 10 bases. This CDR3 contains 16 residues. The ends lost 0 bases at V and 1 base at J; junction bases unmatched: 3. The germline CDR1 and CDR2 sequences are SGHDT and YYEEEE. The CDR3 region has the DNA TGTGCCAGCAGCTTGGACCGGGACAGGGGGAACACTGAAGCTTTCTTT. Protein sequence: CASSLDRDRGNTEAFF.

V and J are TRBV6-5 and TRBJ2-6; D is uncertain. V was cut by 9 bases and J by 0 bases, with 6 bases left in between. CDR3 length: 13 amino acids. Germline CDR1 MNHEY, CDR2 SVGAGI. CDR3 region: CASNTSGANVLTF. The DNA for the CDR3 is TGTGCCAGTAACACCTCTGGGGCCAACGTCCTGACTTTC.

The chain is built from TRBV2 and TRBJ2-4, with TRBD2 identical over 12 bases. Germline V gene lookup returns CDR1 SNHLY and CDR2 FYNNEI. The CDR3 covers 18 residues. The V gene end was trimmed by 4 bases and the J gene end by 1 base; junction bases not matched to a gene: 8. The CDR3 here is CASSALAGGRGAKNIQYF. The CDR3 DNA sequence: TGTGCCAGCAGTGCCCTAGCGGGGGGGCGAGGGGCCAAAAACATTCAGTACTTC.